This T cell receptor (beta chain) emerged from a study of OX40 agonist ivuxolimab in advanced cancers. Study overall: Patients were treated with intravenous ivuxolimab, dosed at 0.01 to 10 mg/kg and infused every 2 weeks. The dose-escalation cohort was approximately 85% male, with a mean age of 60 years, ranging about 23 to 79. Study-level results: A proportion of nonresponders additionally exhibited low normalized T-cell clonal expansion.

The CDR3 is made up of 14 amino acids. With 5 bases removed from V and 4 bases from J, the gap between germline ends came to 15 bases. Germline-derived CDR1 and CDR2 are MNHEY and SMNVEV (reference sequence). Sequencing was performed with immunoSEQ multiplex PCR; in TCRdb, only in-frame clones are kept and a portion is missing. Of some 80,000 clones in the sample, 85% to 95% are singletons; the top ten hold approximately 4.8%. About this clone itself: The antigen is unknown.

The investigators sampled blood at baseline, at cycle 4 day 1, and at cycle 7 day 1. The chain recombines TRBV27 with TRBJ2-7, with D possibly being TRBD1 (5 bases). The TCR originated in an adult with an advanced solid tumor such as melanoma, head and neck, liver or kidney cancer. Here the sequenced sample was CD4+ or CD8+ T cells sorted from blood, taken in a trial of the OX40 agonist ivuxolimab. For the CDR3, the DNA is TGTGCCAGCAGTCGTCAGGGTGGATCGTACGAGCAGTACTTC. Residues: CASSRQGGSYEQYF.